A selection of T cell receptor beta chains follows, all from one sample in a study of T cells in Graves' hyperthyroidism and ophthalmopathy. One entry per CDR3 protein, called by TCRdb with MiXCR from the multiplex PCR reads. Of fewer than 900,000 distinct CDR3 sequences listed, 16% are singletons. The sequencing sample was made of blood. The receptors were sampled from a man younger than 30 with Graves' hyperthyroidism. Each CDR3 is given with its conserved first and last residue. D genes are given only for firm matches. Clone size is given for some rows only: seen once, a few or many times, or a class if the clone is expanded.

J: TRBJ2-2
size: many
D: -
V: TRBV12-3/TRBV12-4
DNA: TGTGCCAGCAGTTTAGCGGTCGCCGGGGAGCTGTTTTTT
CDR3: CASSLAVAGELFF

J: TRBJ2-1
size: many
D: TRBD1
V: TRBV27
DNA: TGTGCCAGCAGTTTATCAGGGGGCTTCTCCTACAATGAGCAGTTCTTC
CDR3: CASSLSGGFSYNEQFF

J: TRBJ2-1
size: many
D: TRBD2
V: TRBV28
DNA: TGTGCCAGCAGAACCCAGACTAGCGGGAGGGCCGCCAATGAGCAGTTCTTC
CDR3: CASRTQTSGRAANEQFF

J: TRBJ1-4
size: many
D: -
V: TRBV18
DNA: TGTGCCAGCTCACCGATTGGGAACCGGAATGAAAAACTGTTTTTT
CDR3: CASSPIGNRNEKLFF

J: TRBJ2-7
size: many
D: -
V: TRBV4-1
DNA: TGCGCCAGCAGCTTTAGACCGGTCGACTACGAGCAGTACTTC
CDR3: CASSFRPVDYEQYF

J: TRBJ1-1
size: few
D: -
V: TRBV19
DNA: TGTGCCAGTAGTATGCAGTCGTCTCAAGCTTTCTTT
CDR3: CASSMQSSQAFF

J: TRBJ2-7
size: few
D: -
V: TRBV6-5
DNA: TGTGCCAGCAGTTACTCCCCGGGGAGGAATTACGAGCAGTACTTC
CDR3: CASSYSPGRNYEQYF

J: TRBJ1-3
size: few
D: -
V: TRBV5-8
DNA: TGTGCCAGCAGCTTGGGCAGGGCCCCATCTGGAAACACCATATATTTT
CDR3: CASSLGRAPSGNTIYF

J: TRBJ1-4
size: -
D: TRBD1
V: TRBV6-1
DNA: TGTGCCAGCAAGACAGGGTTGGCTAATGAAAAACTGTTTTTT
CDR3: CASKTGLANEKLFF

J: TRBJ1-4
size: -
D: -
V: TRBV28
DNA: TGTGCCAGCAGGTCAGCCTCAACTAATGAAAAACTGTTTTTT
CDR3: CASRSASTNEKLFF

J: TRBJ2-3
size: many
D: -
V: TRBV2
DNA: TGTGCCAGCAGTCGGAATGTGGGAGATACGCAGTATTTT
CDR3: CASSRNVGDTQYF

J: TRBJ2-5
size: few
D: -
V: TRBV20-1
DNA: TGCAGTGCTAGATCTCGGGGGCAGGGACTAGAGACCCAGTACTTC
CDR3: CSARSRGQGLETQYF

J: TRBJ1-5
size: few
D: -
V: TRBV6-6
DNA: TGTGCCAGCAGTTACTCGTCTCTAGATCAGCCCCAGCATTTT
CDR3: CASSYSSLDQPQHF

J: TRBJ1-1
size: many
D: -
V: TRBV29-1
DNA: TGCAGCGTGCCGGGCCCTGGGGGCACTGAAGCTTTCTTT
CDR3: CSVPGPGGTEAFF

J: TRBJ1-1
size: few
D: -
V: TRBV27
DNA: TGTGCCAGCAGTCCACTCCGCGCGAATGAAGCTTTCTTT
CDR3: CASSPLRANEAFF

J: TRBJ2-7
size: many
D: TRBD2
V: TRBV11-2
DNA: TGTGCCAGCAGCTCTTTAGCGGGGACTTTCTCCTACGAGCAGTACTTC
CDR3: CASSSLAGTFSYEQYF

J: TRBJ2-1
size: -
D: TRBD2
V: TRBV4-1
DNA: TGCGCCAGCAGCCAAGAAGCGGGGGGCTACAATGAGCAGTTCTTC
CDR3: CASSQEAGGYNEQFF

J: TRBJ2-2
size: many
D: -
V: TRBV28
DNA: TGTGCCAGCAGTTTAATTGGATGGGTTTCGACCGGGGAGCTGTTTTTT
CDR3: CASSLIGWVSTGELFF

J: TRBJ1-4
size: few
D: -
V: TRBV20-1
DNA: TGCAGTGCTAGAGTCAGGGGAGATGAAAAACTGTTTTTT
CDR3: CSARVRGDEKLFF

J: TRBJ1-2
size: many
D: -
V: TRBV20-1
DNA: TGCAGTGCTAGAGTCGGGGGGCGCGATGGCTACACCTTC
CDR3: CSARVGGRDGYTF

J: TRBJ2-1
size: -
D: TRBD1
V: TRBV2
DNA: TGTGCCAGCAGCCCGGCCGGGACAGGGTTCAATGAGCAGTTCTTC
CDR3: CASSPAGTGFNEQFF

J: TRBJ2-3
size: -
D: -
V: TRBV29-1
DNA: TGCAGCGTTGAAGGGCCAGGGGGCACAGATACGCAGTATTTT
CDR3: CSVEGPGGTDTQYF

J: TRBJ2-3
size: few
D: TRBD2
V: TRBV28
DNA: TGTGCCAGCAGTTCCCCGGGACTAGCAGATACGCAGTATTTT
CDR3: CASSSPGLADTQYF

J: TRBJ2-7
size: many
D: TRBD1
V: TRBV9
DNA: TGTGCCAGCAGCGCGGGTAGGGGGCGAATTTACGAGCAGTACTTC
CDR3: CASSAGRGRIYEQYF

J: TRBJ2-1
size: few
D: TRBD2
V: TRBV2
DNA: TGTGCCAGCACCGGGACTAGCGGGACTCATGAGCAGTTCTTC
CDR3: CASTGTSGTHEQFF

J: TRBJ1-2
size: -
D: -
V: TRBV2
DNA: TGTGCCAGCAGAGCGGCCCCTCCTGGCTACACCTTC
CDR3: CASRAAPPGYTF

J: TRBJ1-5
size: -
D: -
V: TRBV4-3
DNA: TGCGCCAGCAGCCAAGGGGGGGGAGGGCAGCCCCAGCATTTT
CDR3: CASSQGGGGQPQHF

J: TRBJ2-6
size: -
D: TRBD2
V: TRBV7-9
DNA: TGTGCCAGCAGCTCCCGACTAGCGGGGCGGGCCAACGTCCTGACTTTC
CDR3: CASSSRLAGRANVLTF

J: TRBJ1-3
size: few
D: -
V: TRBV2
DNA: TGTGCCAGCAGACGAGCGTCAGGGGCCCGAAACACCATATATTTT
CDR3: CASRRASGARNTIYF

J: TRBJ1-2
size: many
D: -
V: TRBV12-3/TRBV12-4
DNA: TGTGCCAGCAGTCTACAAGGAGCTAACTATGGCTACACCTTC
CDR3: CASSLQGANYGYTF

J: TRBJ2-3
size: many
D: -
V: TRBV6-8
DNA: TGTGCCAGCAGTACCGCCGGCCCCCACAGGATCGGCACAGATACGCAGTATTTT
CDR3: CASSTAGPHRIGTDTQYF

J: TRBJ2-3
size: many
D: -
V: TRBV12-3/TRBV12-4
DNA: TGTGCCAGCAGTTTCTCCGCAGATACGCAGTATTTT
CDR3: CASSFSADTQYF

J: TRBJ1-2
size: few
D: -
V: TRBV15
DNA: TGTGCCACCAGCAGAGAAAACAGTGTCTATGGCTACACCTTC
CDR3: CATSRENSVYGYTF

J: TRBJ2-7
size: -
D: -
V: TRBV20-1
DNA: TGCAGTGCTAGAGCCCTCGACAGGACCTCCTACGAGCAGTACTTC
CDR3: CSARALDRTSYEQYF

J: TRBJ2-7
size: -
D: TRBD1
V: TRBV28
DNA: TGTGCCAGCCAGACAGGGGGGTCCTACGAGCAGTACTTC
CDR3: CASQTGGSYEQYF

J: TRBJ2-7
size: -
D: -
V: TRBV29-1
DNA: TGCAGCGTTGAGGAGGGATTGAACGCCTACGAGCAGTACTTC
CDR3: CSVEEGLNAYEQYF

J: TRBJ2-5
size: few
D: TRBD1
V: TRBV25-1
DNA: TGTGCCAGCAGCAAGGGGGCACTTCAAGAGACCCAGTACTTC
CDR3: CASSKGALQETQYF

J: TRBJ1-1
size: few
D: -
V: TRBV9
DNA: TGTGCCAGCAGCGTAGCCTCAGACACTGAAGCTTTCTTT
CDR3: CASSVASDTEAFF

J: TRBJ1-3
size: few
D: -
V: TRBV10-3
DNA: TGTGCCATCAGTGAGTCGGCGAATACTGGAAACACCATATATTTT
CDR3: CAISESANTGNTIYF

J: TRBJ2-3
size: few
D: TRBD1
V: TRBV5-6
DNA: TGTGCCAGCAGCCCAAGGACAGGTTTCAGCACAGATACGCAGTATTTT
CDR3: CASSPRTGFSTDTQYF

J: TRBJ1-5
size: many
D: -
V: TRBV27
DNA: TGTGCCAGCAGTTTATGGCTCAGTAGCAATCAGCCCCAGCATTTT
CDR3: CASSLWLSSNQPQHF

J: TRBJ2-7
size: few
D: TRBD2
V: TRBV4-1
DNA: TGCGCCAGCAGCCAAAGGCTGTCGGGACTAGCCTCGCAGTACTTC
CDR3: CASSQRLSGLASQYF

J: TRBJ2-1
size: many
D: TRBD2
V: TRBV2
DNA: TGTGCCAGCACGTCGGCCCTAGCGGGAGGGCATGAGCAGTTCTTC
CDR3: CASTSALAGGHEQFF

J: TRBJ2-7
size: -
D: -
V: TRBV4-1
DNA: TGCGCCAGCAGCCAAGATCGAGGCAGGAACTACGAGCAGTACTTC
CDR3: CASSQDRGRNYEQYF

J: TRBJ1-6
size: -
D: -
V: TRBV10-3
DNA: TGTGCCACCCGTGCAAGAGCGGGCCAAGAGGATTCACCCCTCCACTTT
CDR3: CATRARAGQEDSPLHF

J: TRBJ1-2
size: -
D: -
V: TRBV11-3
DNA: TGTGCCAGCAGCTCGCGGGCAGGGACCTATGGCTACACCTTC
CDR3: CASSSRAGTYGYTF

J: TRBJ1-4
size: few
D: -
V: TRBV28
DNA: TGTGCCAGCAGTTCCCCTGAGCTGCAGGCGGGAGATGAAAAACTGTTTTTT
CDR3: CASSSPELQAGDEKLFF

J: TRBJ2-1
size: many
D: TRBD2
V: TRBV28
DNA: TGTGCCAGCAGTCTGACTAGCGGGAGGGCGAATGAGCAGTTCTTC
CDR3: CASSLTSGRANEQFF

J: TRBJ1-5
size: -
D: -
V: TRBV27
DNA: TGTGCCAGCAGCCATGGACAGCTTAGCAATCAGCCCCAGCATTTT
CDR3: CASSHGQLSNQPQHF

J: TRBJ1-4
size: few
D: -
V: TRBV20-1
DNA: TGCAGTGCTGCACCCGCCACGGCTCTAGGGGAAAAACTGTTTTTT
CDR3: CSAAPATALGEKLFF

J: TRBJ2-3
size: few
D: TRBD1
V: TRBV24-1
DNA: TGTGCCACCAGTGATTTCCGACAGGGAGATACGCAGTATTTT
CDR3: CATSDFRQGDTQYF

J: TRBJ2-5
size: many
D: -
V: TRBV12-3/TRBV12-4
DNA: TGTGCCAGCCAAAGGGAATCGGAGACCCAGTACTTC
CDR3: CASQRESETQYF

J: TRBJ2-1
size: many
D: TRBD2
V: TRBV6-1
DNA: TGTGCCAGCAGACACCGGGGACTAGCGGGTTACAATGAGCAGTTCTTC
CDR3: CASRHRGLAGYNEQFF

J: TRBJ2-1
size: -
D: TRBD1
V: TRBV11-1
DNA: TGTGCCAGCAGCTTAGCCCTAGGACAGGGCCGGACTAATGATGAGCAGTTCTTC
CDR3: CASSLALGQGRTNDEQFF

J: TRBJ2-2
size: -
D: -
V: TRBV29-1
DNA: TGCAGCGTTTTCACAGGGAATGGCACCGGGGAGCTGTTTTTT
CDR3: CSVFTGNGTGELFF